The rows below give T cell receptor beta chains drawn from one sample of a study of CD8 T cells in Susac syndrome. TCRdb reprocessed the immunoSEQ multiplex PCR reads via MiXCR and lists one record per CDR3 protein. The data contain some 130,000 distinct CDR3 sequences, roughly 94% of them singletons. Material: CD8+ T cells from PBMCs. The source is a human donor with Susac syndrome. Both conserved end residues are part of each CDR3. The D gene is left open where the match is weak. The size entry is marked missing in some rows and otherwise reads once, few, many or a size class.

clone_size j_call d_call v_call cdr3_nt cdr3_aa
NA TRBJ2-1 NA TRBV7-8 TGTGCCAGCAGCTTTGATGCGGACAGATACAATGAGCAGTTCTTC CASSFDADRYNEQFF
NA TRBJ1-1 TRBD1 TRBV5-1 TGCGCCAGCAGCTCAGGACAGGGGGGGACTGAAGCTTTCTTT CASSSGQGGTEAFF
NA TRBJ1-2 NA TRBV21-1 TGTGCCAGCAGCAACGACCGGGACAGGGGCTATGGCTACACCTTC CASSNDRDRGYGYTF
once TRBJ2-1 NA TRBV19 TGTGCCAGTAGTATCCCCGCCAATGAGCAGTTCTTC CASSIPANEQFF
NA TRBJ1-5 NA TRBV5-1 TGCGCCAGCAGCTCGGGACAAAATAGCAATCAGCCCCAGCATTTT CASSSGQNSNQPQHF
NA TRBJ2-7 NA TRBV27 TGTGCCAGCAGTCGAACAGGTCTTGATTTGTACGAGCAGTACTTC CASSRTGLDLYEQYF
NA TRBJ2-7 NA TRBV12-3/TRBV12-4 TGTGCCAGCAGCACTCTAGGGGACTACGAGCAGTACTTC CASSTLGDYEQYF
NA TRBJ2-1 NA TRBV12-3/TRBV12-4 TGTGCCAGCAGTTTAGACGCTGGATACAATGAGCAGTTCTTC CASSLDAGYNEQFF
NA TRBJ2-7 TRBD2 TRBV27 TGTGCCAGCAGTTTATCCGGGACTAGCGGGGACGAGCAGTACTTC CASSLSGTSGDEQYF
once TRBJ2-3 TRBD2 TRBV6-1 TGTGCCAGCCGGGGCGGGAGTAGATCTAGCACAGATACGCAGTATTTT CASRGGSRSSTDTQYF
NA TRBJ1-2 NA TRBV5-1 TGCGCCAGCAGCTCAGGACTGAACTATGGCTACACCTTC CASSSGLNYGYTF
NA TRBJ2-7 NA TRBV12-3/TRBV12-4 TGTGCCAGCACCCGGGCAGGGGCCTACGAGCAGTACTTC CASTRAGAYEQYF
NA TRBJ2-3 TRBD2 TRBV2 TGTGCCAGCAGCACCGGGACTATGATTTTAGATACGCAGTATTTT CASSTGTMILDTQYF
NA TRBJ2-7 NA TRBV28 TGTGCCAGCAGTGGACAGACCTCCTACGAGCAGTACTTC CASSGQTSYEQYF
NA TRBJ1-2 TRBD1 TRBV20-1 TGCAGTGCTAAGTGGTGGTTGGGGACAGGGGGATCGACTGCGTATGGCTACACCTTC CSAKWWLGTGGSTAYGYTF
NA TRBJ2-7 NA TRBV7-6 TGTGCCAGCAGCTTAGCGGCGACAGCTACCTCTGAGCAGTACTTC CASSLAATATSEQYF
NA TRBJ1-2 NA TRBV2 TGTGCCAGCAGTTCCAAATCCGCTTGCAGAGGCTACACCTTC CASSSKSACRGYTF
NA TRBJ2-7 NA TRBV3-1 TGTGCCAGCAGCCGGGCAGCGACAGTCTACGAGCAGTACTTC CASSRAATVYEQYF
NA TRBJ2-3 TRBD2 TRBV15 TGTGCCACCAGCAGAGATCAAGTAGGACTAGCGGGAGCGACAGATACGCAGTATTTT CATSRDQVGLAGATDTQYF
NA TRBJ2-5 TRBD2 TRBV7-6 TGTGCCAGCAGAGCGGGAGGGCCGTTGCAAGAGACCCAGTACTTC CASRAGGPLQETQYF
NA TRBJ1-2 NA TRBV4-1 TGCGCCAGCAGCCAAGGCGCCGGGGGCGATGTGAACTATGGCTACACCTTC CASSQGAGGDVNYGYTF
NA TRBJ2-5 NA TRBV30 TGTGCCTGGAGTATCAGCGGCCAAGAGACCCAGTACTTC CAWSISGQETQYF
NA TRBJ2-1 NA TRBV7-9 TGTGCCAGCAGCTTCCGCCTTTGGCGGAGGGGTCCCGGCTACAATGAGCAGTTCTTC CASSFRLWRRGPGYNEQFF
NA TRBJ1-2 NA TRBV29-1 TGCAGCGTCCGGGACAAAGGCTATGGCTACACCTTC CSVRDKGYGYTF
NA TRBJ2-1 TRBD2 TRBV12-3/TRBV12-4 TGTGCCAGCAGTGATCGTAGCGGGCGCTACAATGAGCAGTTCTTC CASSDRSGRYNEQFF
NA TRBJ2-1 NA TRBV10-1 TGCGCCAGCAGTGGGGGGGAGGATCCGGTCAATGAGCAGTTCTTC CASSGGEDPVNEQFF
NA TRBJ2-5 TRBD1 TRBV4-1 TGCGCCAGCAGCCAAGTGGACAGGGGAGGGGAGACCCAGTACTTC CASSQVDRGGETQYF
NA TRBJ2-7 NA TRBV4-1 TGCGCCAGCAGCCAAGTTTCGGACGGATCCTACGAGCAGTACTTC CASSQVSDGSYEQYF
NA TRBJ2-7 NA TRBV5-6 TGTGCCAGCAGCTTCGGAGTTCCCCCTCGTGGGCAGTACTTC CASSFGVPPRGQYF
NA TRBJ1-1 NA TRBV7-9 TGTGCCAGCAGCTCTGAGAACACTGAAGCTTTCTTT CASSSENTEAFF
NA TRBJ2-3 NA TRBV20-1 TGCAGTGCTAGAGAACCCAGCGGGACATTCGATACGCAGTATTTT CSAREPSGTFDTQYF
NA TRBJ2-5 NA TRBV28 TGTGCCAGCAGTTCCCGGGGAAACCAAGAGACCCAGTACTTC CASSSRGNQETQYF
NA TRBJ2-7 NA TRBV20-1 TGCAGTGCTAGTTGGACAGAGACCTACGAGCAGTACTTC CSASWTETYEQYF
NA TRBJ1-1 NA TRBV10-2 TGCGCCAGCAGTGAATTGGCAGGGAACACTGAAGCTTTCTTT CASSELAGNTEAFF
NA TRBJ2-3 TRBD2 TRBV28 TGTGCCAGCAGGGGGCTAGCGGGGGTCACAGATACGCAGTATTTT CASRGLAGVTDTQYF
NA TRBJ2-7 TRBD1 TRBV9 TGTGCCAGCAGCGCCGGGACAGGGGGCAACGAGCAGTACTTC CASSAGTGGNEQYF
NA TRBJ1-2 NA TRBV18 TGTGCCAGCTCACATGAGGCAGCCTTTAACTATGGCTACACCTTC CASSHEAAFNYGYTF
NA TRBJ2-7 TRBD1 TRBV4-1 TGCGCCAGCAGCCATGGACAGGGGAACTACGAGCAGTACTTC CASSHGQGNYEQYF
NA TRBJ1-1 NA TRBV4-1 TGCGCCAGCAGCCAAGATGTAACTGAAGCTTTCTTT CASSQDVTEAFF
NA TRBJ2-1 TRBD1 TRBV20-1 TGCAGTGCAATAAGAGGACAGGGAAACAATGAGCAGTTCTTC CSAIRGQGNNEQFF
NA TRBJ1-1 NA TRBV4-2 TGTGCCAGCAGCCAAGCGGGGGGCGTCCGGACTGAAGCTTTCTTT CASSQAGGVRTEAFF
NA TRBJ2-7 NA TRBV7-9 TGTGCCAGCAGCTTTGATAGGATGGGAACATTCTACGAGCAGTACTTC CASSFDRMGTFYEQYF
NA TRBJ2-6 NA TRBV11-2 TGTGCCAGCAGCTTAGGGATCTCTGGGGCCAACGTCCTGACTTTC CASSLGISGANVLTF
NA TRBJ2-3 TRBD2 TRBV7-3 TGTGCCAGCAGTCGCAGCGGGATTAGCACAGATACGCAGTATTTT CASSRSGISTDTQYF
few TRBJ1-1 NA TRBV5-1 TGCGCCAGCAGCTTGGGGCCTTTGAACACTGAAGCTTTCTTT CASSLGPLNTEAFF
NA TRBJ2-4 TRBD2 TRBV9 TGTGCCAGCAGCGTAGCTGGGACTAGCGGGAGTCGGGAAAACATTCAGTACTTC CASSVAGTSGSRENIQYF
NA TRBJ1-1 NA TRBV4-1 TGCGCCAGCAGCCAAAGCAACACTGAAGCTTTCTTT CASSQSNTEAFF
NA TRBJ2-7 TRBD2 TRBV7-9 TGTGCCAGCACATCGACTAGCGGGAGTACTTCCTACGAGCAGTACTTC CASTSTSGSTSYEQYF
once TRBJ2-1 TRBD2 TRBV27 TGTGCCAGCACTACGGGAGGGAGGAGTGGTGAGCAGTTCTTC CASTTGGRSGEQFF
NA TRBJ2-7 TRBD2 TRBV19 TGTGCCGCGGGGGGCTACGAGCAGTACTTC CAAGGYEQYF
NA TRBJ1-5 NA TRBV27 TGTGCCAGCAGGCCAGGGGTCTCGGATCAGCCCCAGCATTTT CASRPGVSDQPQHF
once TRBJ1-1 NA TRBV19 TGTGCCAGTAGTATAGGGGAAGGGGGAACTGAAGCTTTCTTT CASSIGEGGTEAFF
NA TRBJ2-7 NA TRBV2 TGTGCCAGCAGCGGCAACCGACAGGCCACCTACGAGCAGTACTTC CASSGNRQATYEQYF